This TCR beta chain was captured by sequencing in a study of blood T cells in healthy people across ages (dated by TCRdb to about 2015). Looking at the study overall: Template switching captured roughly one uniquely barcoded TCR beta cDNA molecule per two T cells in model experiments. To track age-related changes in TCR beta repertoire diversity, the study relied on deep sequencing normalized with unique cDNA molecular identifiers. Donors were grouped into four age groups: young (average 16 years), middle-aged (over 35), aged (roughly 62) and long-lived (around 82). To avoid experimental bias, donors of different ages were distributed randomly across sequencing lanes. For two donors (one aged 18 to 30 and one aged 80 or older), the study analyzed two additional independent replicas of 1 million unique cDNA reads from the same blood draw.

The method was 5' RACE. The sequencer was an Illumina HiSeq 2500. A second about 6 to 11 cycle PCR used a sample-barcoded 5' primer and a J-beta primer mix. Each TCR beta cDNA molecule received a unique molecular identifier from a template-switch 5' adaptor carrying 12 random nucleotides. At least 2.5 million CDR3-containing paired-end reads were obtained from each sample. First-strand cDNA synthesis was performed from all RNA using the Mint cDNA synthesis kit, with priming by a TRBC-specific oligonucleotide. All cDNA was treated with uracil-DNA glycosylase and then went through a first 18-cycle PCR with the universal primers M1SS and BC2_uni_R. In the source study's methods: For normalization, 1 million high-quality reads were randomly selected from each sample, with every read carrying a distinct molecular identifier. Reads with shared molecular identifiers were discarded instead of being binned into consensus sequences. MiTCR, set to a Q25 quality threshold and the strictest error-elimination algorithm, was used for CDR3 identification, clonotype clustering and error correction. Lower-bound total TCR beta diversity was estimated with a nonparametric unseen species model using Euler transformation. The public reads were quality trimmed at Q25 with fastp and then assembled into clones with MiXCR by TCRdb, keeping productive beta chains. Rows are unified per CDR3 protein, each entry keeping the most common DNA and genes. TCRdb's processing, not the authors' own work, is the source of the V and J calls. The sample records hundreds of thousands of distinct CDR3 sequences, 32% of which are singletons. The ten largest clones take up 15% to 19% of the sample.

Summary of the overall study and its limitations: Because profiling used bulk unsorted PBMCs, naive and antigen-experienced compartments could not be compared conclusively. Observed TCR beta diversity per million T cells fell roughly linearly with age, and a significant reduction was already apparent by age roughly 40. There was a strong correlation between observed TCR beta diversity and the percentage of naive T cells measured by flow cytometry. The CMV infection status of donors was not known, potentially confounding age-related changes in expanded clonotypes. Estimates of total diversity based on one million sequenced T cells were considered lower bounds and underestimates. The long-lived group showed more naive CD4+ T cells, fewer expanded clones and increased TCR diversity than the aged group, suggesting age selection.

Here V drops 7 bases and J drops 1 base, and the junction holds 8 bases not matched to any gene. Spanning cysteine to phenylalanine, the CDR3 consists of 17 amino acids. Only the CDR3 region is kept as DNA, spanning 51 bases read in frame from base 1. CDR1 and CDR2 (MNHEY, SVGAGI) derive from the germline V gene. The donors were about 40 Caucasian individuals from Russia, aged 6 to 90 years, who were systemically healthy. Each donor gave 9.5 to 10 milliliters of peripheral blood, drawn into EDTA-treated Vacutainer tubes. Ficoll-Paque density-gradient centrifugation was used to isolate PBMCs, with at least 6 million per sample. Trizol reagent was used to extract total RNA from PBMCs, with at least 6 micrograms per sample. For every donor, flow cytometry on a PBMC aliquot measured the percentage of naive CD45RAhigh/CD27high T cells. On this clonotype: Which antigen it targets is not known. Base qualities were left out, and no much larger clone turns up one base away.

This receptor was obtained from an elderly woman in good health. Donor details come from another sample of the same person, matched by shared clones. The sequence links TRBV6-5 to TRBJ2-6, and TRBD1 aligns with 9 junction nucleotides. What was sequenced was blood. The nucleotide sequence reads TGTGCCAGCACTTCAGGGACAGGGAATTCTGGGGCCAACGTCCTGACTTTC. Its translation is CASTSGTGNSGANVLTF.